Listed below are T cell receptor beta chains from one sample, sequenced in a study of T cells in Graves' hyperthyroidism and ophthalmopathy. One entry per CDR3 protein results from TCRdb running MiXCR on the multiplex PCR reads. The table records around 340,000 distinct CDR3 sequences, 11% to 15% of them present only once. Sequenced: blood. These receptors all come from a woman aged 30 to 39 with Graves' hyperthyroidism. Both conserved end residues are part of each CDR3. D genes are given only for firm matches. Size values are once, few and many counts, or a class for expanded clones, and some rows have none.

TRBD2	TRBV5-1	many	TRBJ2-3	CASSSLIAGRTDTQYF	TGCGCCAGCAGCTCCCTTATAGCGGGGCGCACAGATACGCAGTATTTT
TRBD1	TRBV7-2	many	TRBJ2-3	CASSLAGTGGISLRTQYF	TGTGCCAGCAGCTTAGCCGGGACAGGGGGGATCTCCCTACGTACGCAGTATTTT
.	TRBV27	.	TRBJ1-5	CASSYDPNQPQHF	TGTGCCAGCAGTTACGACCCCAATCAGCCCCAGCATTTT
.	TRBV19	few	TRBJ1-2	CASTIKAGYYGYTF	TGTGCCAGTACGATCAAAGCAGGTTACTATGGCTACACCTTC
.	TRBV20-1	few	TRBJ2-5	CSARDQVTQYF	TGCAGTGCTAGAGATCAGGTGACCCAGTACTTC
TRBD2	TRBV6-1	many	TRBJ2-3	CASSRTSGIQYF	TGTGCCAGCAGTCGGACTAGCGGGATCCAGTATTTT
TRBD2	TRBV20-1	.	TRBJ2-7	CSASRGSSGWDEQYF	TGCAGTGCTAGTCGAGGGTCTAGCGGCTGGGACGAGCAGTACTTC
TRBD1	TRBV3-1	.	TRBJ1-5	CASSQASGQADINQPQHF	TGTGCCAGCAGCCAAGCCTCTGGACAGGCTGATATCAATCAGCCCCAGCATTTT
TRBD1	TRBV6-1	few	TRBJ1-3	CASRRDRGGGNTIYF	TGTGCCAGCAGGCGGGACAGGGGAGGGGGAAACACCATATATTTT
.	TRBV28	.	TRBJ2-4	CASREQKLGWANIQYF	TGTGCCAGCAGGGAACAGAAACTGGGTTGGGCAAACATTCAGTACTTC
.	TRBV30	.	TRBJ2-5	CAWSRETQYF	TGTGCCTGGAGTAGAGAGACCCAGTACTTC
.	TRBV27	few	TRBJ2-2	CASSLLFSGIARELFF	TGTGCCAGCAGTCTCCTATTTTCCGGGATCGCGAGGGAGCTGTTTTTT
.	TRBV20-1	.	TRBJ2-3	CSALPDIRAPVSSTDTQYF	TGCAGTGCCCTCCCAGATATCCGGGCGCCAGTCTCTAGCACAGATACGCAGTATTTT
.	TRBV20-1	many	TRBJ2-1	CSATQGGTVRSNEQFF	TGCAGTGCTACCCAGGGGGGGACTGTGAGATCCAATGAGCAGTTCTTC
.	TRBV12-3/TRBV12-4	many	TRBJ2-1	CASSIGHWVYNEQFF	TGTGCCAGCAGTATAGGGCATTGGGTCTACAATGAGCAGTTCTTC
TRBD2	TRBV20-1	many	TRBJ2-2	CSAPGLEAGSNAGELFF	TGCAGTGCTCCGGGACTCGAAGCGGGATCTAACGCCGGGGAGCTGTTTTTT
.	TRBV28	many	TRBJ2-5	CASNSYGGQQETQYF	TGTGCCAGCAACTCTTATGGCGGTCAACAAGAGACCCAGTACTTC
.	TRBV4-1	.	TRBJ2-1	CASSQDTGTYNEQFF	TGCGCCAGCAGCCAAGATACGGGAACCTACAATGAGCAGTTCTTC
.	TRBV4-2	.	TRBJ1-1	CASSQVANTEAFF	TGTGCCAGCAGCCAAGTTGCGAACACTGAAGCTTTCTTT
.	TRBV7-2	many	TRBJ1-5	CASSSQGVRNQPQHF	TGTGCCAGCAGCTCGCAGGGTGTGAGGAATCAGCCCCAGCATTTT
TRBD2	TRBV19	many	TRBJ2-5	CASSPAGIKTQYF	TGTGCCAGTAGCCCAGCGGGAATAAAGACCCAGTACTTC
.	TRBV3-1	many	TRBJ2-7	CASSQDSYEQYF	TGTGCCAGCAGCCAGGACTCCTACGAGCAGTACTTC
TRBD1	TRBV6-1	.	TRBJ1-2	CASRSTGEYGYTF	TGTGCCAGCAGGTCGACAGGGGAGTATGGCTACACCTTC
.	TRBV20-1	many	TRBJ2-1	CSAGGLESSYNEQFF	TGCAGTGCGGGGGGACTGGAGAGCTCCTACAATGAGCAGTTCTTC
.	TRBV20-1	few	TRBJ1-4	CSARSFQGPKLFF	TGCAGTGCTAGATCGTTCCAGGGCCCTAAACTGTTTTTT
.	TRBV6-1	.	TRBJ2-7	CASSVGVNYEQYF	TGTGCCAGCAGTGTAGGAGTAAACTACGAGCAGTACTTC
TRBD2	TRBV30	many	TRBJ2-7	CACRTSGRSSYEQYF	TGTGCCTGCCGGACTAGCGGGAGGAGCTCCTACGAGCAGTACTTC
TRBD1	TRBV2	.	TRBJ2-5	CASSGGQGRVLGGRTQYF	TGTGCCAGCAGTGGCGGACAGGGGAGAGTTTTGGGTGGTCGGACCCAGTACTTC
.	TRBV30	many	TRBJ2-1	CAWSFGRTGDEQFF	TGTGCCTGGAGTTTCGGACGGACGGGGGATGAGCAGTTCTTC
TRBD1	TRBV5-4	once	TRBJ1-2	CASSGQGAGDYGYTF	TGTGCCAGCAGCGGACAGGGGGCTGGGGACTATGGCTACACCTTC
.	TRBV9	few	TRBJ2-2	CASSVAIQAPELFF	TGTGCCAGCAGCGTAGCTATACAGGCCCCGGAGCTGTTTTTT
TRBD1	TRBV5-1	.	TRBJ2-5	CASSRGGTGQETQYF	TGCGCCAGCAGCCGAGGGGGCACAGGCCAAGAGACCCAGTACTTC
.	TRBV20-1	.	TRBJ1-1	CSARGFSGTEAFF	TGCAGTGCTAGAGGGTTTAGCGGCACTGAAGCTTTCTTT
.	TRBV20-1	many	TRBJ2-5	CSARGRGNQETQYF	TGCAGTGCTAGAGGACGAGGGAACCAAGAGACCCAGTACTTC
.	TRBV2	many	TRBJ1-5	CASTQDRTDQVGQPQHF	TGTGCCAGCACGCAGGACCGGACAGACCAGGTGGGTCAGCCCCAGCATTTT
.	TRBV28	.	TRBJ1-4	CASKGGMLRKLFF	TGTGCCAGTAAAGGGGGGATGCTGAGGAAACTGTTTTTT
.	TRBV2	many	TRBJ2-5	CASCPGQETQYF	TGTGCCAGCTGCCCAGGACAAGAGACCCAGTACTTC
.	TRBV12-3/TRBV12-4	many	TRBJ2-2	CASRDWDTGELFF	TGTGCCAGCAGGGACTGGGACACCGGGGAGCTGTTTTTT
TRBD2	TRBV20-1	many	TRBJ2-7	CSARRGGRVGEQYF	TGCAGTGCCCGCCGCGGGGGGAGAGTCGGCGAGCAGTACTTC
TRBD1	TRBV6-2/TRBV6-3	many	TRBJ2-7	CASTPGRLTGGAYEQYF	TGTGCCAGCACCCCCGGTCGTCTGACAGGGGGTGCCTACGAGCAGTACTTC
TRBD1	TRBV11-2	few	TRBJ1-2	CASSRDRDEGYTF	TGTGCCAGCAGTCGGGACAGGGACGAGGGCTACACCTTC
.	TRBV7-2	few	TRBJ2-7	CASSLVRGYEQYF	TGTGCCAGCAGCTTAGTTCGGGGATACGAGCAGTACTTC
.	TRBV29-1	.	TRBJ1-2	CSVEDRFGVGYTF	TGCAGCGTTGAAGATCGGTTCGGGGTCGGCTACACCTTC
TRBD2	TRBV12-3/TRBV12-4	many	TRBJ2-3	CASSPLTSGRADTQYF	TGTGCCAGCAGCCCGCTAACTAGCGGGAGGGCAGATACGCAGTATTTT
.	TRBV25-1	.	TRBJ1-4	CASSADRTRSKLFF	TGTGCCAGCAGTGCCGACAGGACTAGAAGCAAACTGTTTTTT
TRBD2	TRBV28	many	TRBJ2-1	CASTLAGDVSEQFF	TGTGCCAGTACCCTAGCGGGAGATGTCAGTGAGCAGTTCTTC